The TCR beta chain under discussion was sequenced for a study of blood T cell repertoires in COVID-19. Turning to the study itself: Acute-phase and convalescent COVID-19 samples originated in the United States, Italy and Spain.

Using immunoSEQ multiplex PCR, the repertoire was profiled, and TCRdb retains in-frame clones only, with some absent. The table has roughly 140,000 clones, roughly 80% seen once. Germline V lookup: CDR1 MNHNS, CDR2 SASEGT. This CDR3 has 14 amino acids. V was pared by 2 bases and J by 7 bases, with 4 bases of the junction left unmatched. Sequencing used peripheral blood. The TCR sequence derives from a man between 50 and 59 years old with active or convalescent COVID-19. The chain recombines TRBV6-1 with TRBJ2-2; TRBD2 matches at 7 bases. The DNA for the CDR3 is TGTGCCAGCAGTGAAAGACTAGCTGGCGGGGAGCTGTTTTTT. This translates into CASSERLAGGELFF.